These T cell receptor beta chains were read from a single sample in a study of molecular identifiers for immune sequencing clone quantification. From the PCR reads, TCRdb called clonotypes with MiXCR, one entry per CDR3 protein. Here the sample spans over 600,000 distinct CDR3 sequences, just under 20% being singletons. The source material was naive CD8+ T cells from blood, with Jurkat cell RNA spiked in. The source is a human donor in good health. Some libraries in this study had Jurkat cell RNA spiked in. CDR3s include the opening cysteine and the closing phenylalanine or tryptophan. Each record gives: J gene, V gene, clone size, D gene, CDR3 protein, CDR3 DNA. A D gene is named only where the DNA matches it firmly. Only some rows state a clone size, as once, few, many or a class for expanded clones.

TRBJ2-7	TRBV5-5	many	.	CASSLGQLSYEQYF	TGTGCCAGCAGCTTGGGACAGCTCTCCTACGAGCAGTACTTC
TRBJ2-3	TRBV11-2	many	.	CASSLKLVADTQYF	TGTGCCAGCAGCTTAAAACTAGTGGCCGATACGCAGTATTTT
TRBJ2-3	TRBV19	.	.	CASSPGGHTDTQYF	TGTGCCAGTAGCCCGGGGGGCCACACAGATACGCAGTATTTT
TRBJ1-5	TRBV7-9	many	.	CASSPAGSNQPQHF	TGTGCCAGCAGCCCCGCCGGGAGCAATCAGCCCCAGCATTTT
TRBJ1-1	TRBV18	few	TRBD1	CASSPEPTGIMNTEAFF	TGTGCCAGCTCACCCGAGCCGACAGGGATTATGAACACTGAAGCTTTCTTT
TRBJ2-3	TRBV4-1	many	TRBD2	CASTPAVVAGSSTDTQYF	TGCGCCAGCACCCCGGCCGTCGTAGCGGGGAGTAGCACAGATACGCAGTATTTT
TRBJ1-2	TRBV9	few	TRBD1	CASSAGRAGTGTNYGYTF	TGTGCCAGCAGCGCGGGCCGCGCGGGGACAGGGACTAACTATGGCTACACCTTC
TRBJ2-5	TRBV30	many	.	CAWARDNQETQYF	TGTGCCTGGGCTAGGGACAACCAAGAGACCCAGTACTTC
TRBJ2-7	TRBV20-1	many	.	CSAGTEVRDEQYF	TGCAGTGCAGGGACTGAGGTTCGGGACGAGCAGTACTTC
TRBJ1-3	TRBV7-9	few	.	CASSFLSTSSGNTIYF	TGTGCCAGCAGCTTTTTGTCGACGAGCTCTGGAAACACCATATATTTT
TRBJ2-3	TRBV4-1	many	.	CASSQDWAASTDTQYF	TGCGCCAGCAGCCAAGATTGGGCAGCTAGCACAGATACGCAGTATTTT
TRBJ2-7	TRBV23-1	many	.	CASSQSWAWAGGSYEQYF	TGCGCCAGCAGTCAATCGTGGGCCTGGGCGGGTGGCTCCTACGAGCAGTACTTC
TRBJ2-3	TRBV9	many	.	CASSVEWRTSTDTQYF	TGTGCCAGCAGCGTAGAGTGGCGCACTAGCACAGATACGCAGTATTTT
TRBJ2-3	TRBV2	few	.	CASNRQTSTDTQYF	TGTGCCAGCAACAGACAGACTAGCACAGATACGCAGTATTTT
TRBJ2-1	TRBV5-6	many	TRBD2	CASSSSGNEQFF	TGTGCCAGCAGCTCTAGCGGCAATGAGCAGTTCTTC
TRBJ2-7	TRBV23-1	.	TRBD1	CASGSGQIYERYF	TGCGCCAGCGGCTCGGGACAGATCTACGAGCGGTACTTC
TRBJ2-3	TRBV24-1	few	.	CATSDLGGHSTDTQYF	TGTGCCACCAGTGATTTAGGGGGACATAGCACAGATACGCAGTATTTT
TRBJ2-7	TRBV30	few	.	CAWSKLSGPGDEQYF	TGTGCCTGGAGTAAGTTGAGCGGTCCTGGGGACGAGCAGTACTTC
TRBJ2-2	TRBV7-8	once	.	CASSSQSTSGLADRAPGELFF	TGTGCCAGCAGCTCTCAGTCGACAAGCGGGTTAGCCGACAGGGCTCCCGGGGAGCTGTTTTTT
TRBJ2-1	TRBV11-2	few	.	CASSLDRYLGNEQFF	TGTGCCAGCAGCTTAGATAGGTACCTGGGCAATGAGCAGTTCTTC
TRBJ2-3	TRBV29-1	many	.	CSVEDSGTDTQYF	TGCAGCGTTGAAGATTCAGGAACAGATACGCAGTATTTT
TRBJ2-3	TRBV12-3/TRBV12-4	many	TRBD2	CASSFNSGGAWSDTQYF	TGTGCCAGCAGTTTCAATAGCGGGGGGGCCTGGTCAGATACGCAGTATTTT
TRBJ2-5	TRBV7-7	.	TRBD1	CGSSLLLGGAGEETQYF	TGTGGCAGCAGCTTATTATTAGGGGGCGCCGGGGAGGAGACCCAGTACTTC
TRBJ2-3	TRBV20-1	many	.	CSVGYSDTQYF	TGCAGTGTCGGATATTCAGATACGCAGTATTTT
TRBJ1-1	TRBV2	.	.	CASNLGLLNTEAFF	TGTGCCAGCAACCTGGGACTCTTGAACACTGAAGCTTTCTTT
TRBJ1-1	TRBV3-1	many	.	CASSQGGSVSFF	TGTGCCAGCAGCCAAGGTGGATCAGTCTCTTTCTTT
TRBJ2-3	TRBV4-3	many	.	CASSQASTGRTDTQYF	TGCGCCAGCAGCCAAGCCTCCACGGGGCGCACAGATACGCAGTATTTT
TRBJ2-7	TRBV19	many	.	CASSMKTAYEQYF	TGTGCCAGTAGTATGAAGACGGCCTACGAGCAGTACTTC
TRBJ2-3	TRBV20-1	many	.	CSASGFWGPRSTTDTQYF	TGCAGTGCTAGCGGTTTTTGGGGGCCCCGCTCCACCACAGATACGCAGTATTTT
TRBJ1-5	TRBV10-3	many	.	CAIGEDSNQPQHF	TGTGCCATCGGGGAAGATAGCAATCAGCCCCAGCATTTT
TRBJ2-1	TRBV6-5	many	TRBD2	CASRGLEEFF	TGTGCCAGCAGGGGACTAGAGGAGTTCTTC
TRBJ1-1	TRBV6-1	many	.	CASSEAYLGRTEAFF	TGTGCCAGCAGTGAAGCGTACCTAGGGAGGACTGAAGCTTTCTTT
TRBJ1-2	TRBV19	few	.	CASSISGDPNYGYTF	TGTGCCAGTAGTATTTCGGGGGACCCGAACTATGGCTACACCTTC
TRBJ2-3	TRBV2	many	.	CASSAGDSTNTQYF	TGTGCCAGCAGTGCCGGAGATTCCACAAATACGCAGTATTTT
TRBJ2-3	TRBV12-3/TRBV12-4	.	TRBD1	CASSIRTGLDTQYF	TGTGCCAGCAGTATACGGACAGGGTTGGATACGCAGTATTTT
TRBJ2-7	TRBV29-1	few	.	CSARGGEGYEQYF	TGCAGCGCCCGTGGAGGGGAAGGCTACGAGCAGTACTTC
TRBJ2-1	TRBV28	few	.	CASSLARDPYNEQFF	TGTGCCAGCAGTTTGGCCAGGGACCCCTACAATGAGCAGTTCTTC
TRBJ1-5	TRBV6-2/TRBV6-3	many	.	CASSFWADLPNQPQHF	TGTGCCAGCAGTTTCTGGGCGGACCTTCCCAATCAGCCCCAGCATTTT
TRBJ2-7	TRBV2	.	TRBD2	CASSNPGLAFHEQYF	TGTGCCAGCAGCAATCCGGGACTAGCTTTCCACGAGCAGTACTTC
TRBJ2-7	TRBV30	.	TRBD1	CAGDRGLSYEQYF	TGTGCCGGTGACAGGGGCCTATCCTACGAGCAGTACTTC
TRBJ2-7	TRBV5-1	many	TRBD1	CASSPEPGQETYEQYF	TGCGCCAGCAGCCCGGAACCGGGACAGGAGACCTACGAGCAGTACTTC
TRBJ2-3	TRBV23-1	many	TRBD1	CASSQSSQGAGYDTDTQYF	TGCGCCAGCAGTCAATCGAGCCAGGGGGCTGGTTATGACACAGATACGCAGTATTTT
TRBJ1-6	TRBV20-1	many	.	CSARDDGEAKYNSPLHF	TGCAGTGCTAGAGATGATGGCGAGGCAAAGTATAATTCACCCCTCCACTTT
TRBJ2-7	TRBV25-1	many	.	CASSEPNYYEQYF	TGTGCCAGCAGTGAACCAAACTACTACGAGCAGTACTTC
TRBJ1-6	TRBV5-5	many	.	CASSLWLGSPLHF	TGTGCCAGCAGCTTGTGGCTCGGTTCACCCCTCCACTTT
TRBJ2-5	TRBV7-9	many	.	CASSLDAGEETQYF	TGTGCCAGCAGCTTAGACGCTGGGGAAGAGACCCAGTACTTC
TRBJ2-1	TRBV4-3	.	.	CASSQDSPPSSYNEQFF	TGCGCCAGCAGCCAAGATTCCCCACCGAGCTCCTACAATGAGCAGTTCTTC
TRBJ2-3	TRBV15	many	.	CATRNRRGEGTDTQYF	TGTGCCACCCGAAATCGAAGGGGAGAGGGCACAGATACGCAGTATTTT
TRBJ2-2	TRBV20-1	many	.	CSAPTPNTGELFF	TGCAGTGCCCCGACACCGAACACCGGGGAGCTGTTTTTT
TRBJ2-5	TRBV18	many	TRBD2	CASSRRPSGSPQETQYF	TGTGCCAGCTCACGAAGACCTAGCGGGAGCCCCCAAGAGACCCAGTACTTC
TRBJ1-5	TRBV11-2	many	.	CASSLGIQGPFRDRPQHF	TGTGCCAGCAGCTTGGGCATTCAGGGGCCATTTCGGGATCGGCCCCAGCATTTT
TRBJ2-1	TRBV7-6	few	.	CASSSGLTLIRNEQFF	TGTGCCAGCAGCTCCGGACTAACCCTTATACGCAATGAGCAGTTCTTC
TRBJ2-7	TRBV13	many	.	CASSSGQAAWYEQYF	TGTGCCAGCAGCTCCGGGCAGGCGGCATGGTACGAGCAGTACTTC
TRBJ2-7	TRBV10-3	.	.	CAITGAPGYEQYF	TGTGCCATCACCGGCGCCCCAGGGTACGAGCAGTACTTC
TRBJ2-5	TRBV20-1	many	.	CSAPAVETQYF	TGCAGTGCCCCGGCGGTGGAGACCCAGTACTTC